This T cell receptor (beta chain) was sequenced for a study of blood T cell repertoires in COVID-19. Assay used: immunoSEQ multiplex PCR; TCRdb lists only in-frame clones, some missing. The sample has 130,000 to 150,000 clones; about 90% are singletons. CDR1 is SQVTM and CDR2 is ANQGSEA in the germline V gene. Trimming stripped 6 bases from V and 4 bases from J, with 16 bases between. The CDR3 loop spans 14 amino acids. The receptor's source is a woman between 35 and 50 years old who had been exposed to COVID-19. The V gene is TRBV29-1, the J gene TRBJ1-3; the D gene is possibly TRBD1 (6 bases). The sample consisted of PBMCs or T cells enriched from blood (not recorded which). In DNA form, the CDR3 reads TGCAGCGTCGCCGTCGGGGGGCGAGGAAACACCATATATTTT. Amino acids: CSVAVGGRGNTIYF.